The sample holds a few counts of the clone carrying this T cell receptor beta chain. The antigen is undetermined. It was with a sample-barcoded 5' primer and a J-beta primer mix that a second PCR of roughly 7 to 12 cycles was run. The template-switch adaptor was a 5' adaptor with 12 random nucleotides. It tagged each cDNA molecule. TCRdb re-called the 5' RACE reads through MiXCR, storing one row per CDR3 protein. The profile covers about 1.6 million distinct CDR3 sequences, with 30% to 35% appearing a single time and about 11% taken by the ten largest. This sample is part of a study of blood T cells in healthy people across ages. Regarding the study as a whole: Long-lived donors had more naive CD4+ cells and higher diversity than aged donors.

This CDR3 comprises 17 residues. Germline V gives CDR1 SGHVS, CDR2 FNYEAQ. With V trimmed by 5 bases and J by 4 bases, 12 bases remained unmatched. This sequence was found in a woman under 40 in good health. The material sequenced was blood. This chain joins TRBV7-6 and TRBJ1-5; 9 bases map to TRBD1. The DNA of the CDR3 is TGTGCCAGCAGCCTCCGACAGGGGGGCCTTGGGAATCAGCCCCAGCATTTT. Its translation: CASSLRQGGLGNQPQHF.